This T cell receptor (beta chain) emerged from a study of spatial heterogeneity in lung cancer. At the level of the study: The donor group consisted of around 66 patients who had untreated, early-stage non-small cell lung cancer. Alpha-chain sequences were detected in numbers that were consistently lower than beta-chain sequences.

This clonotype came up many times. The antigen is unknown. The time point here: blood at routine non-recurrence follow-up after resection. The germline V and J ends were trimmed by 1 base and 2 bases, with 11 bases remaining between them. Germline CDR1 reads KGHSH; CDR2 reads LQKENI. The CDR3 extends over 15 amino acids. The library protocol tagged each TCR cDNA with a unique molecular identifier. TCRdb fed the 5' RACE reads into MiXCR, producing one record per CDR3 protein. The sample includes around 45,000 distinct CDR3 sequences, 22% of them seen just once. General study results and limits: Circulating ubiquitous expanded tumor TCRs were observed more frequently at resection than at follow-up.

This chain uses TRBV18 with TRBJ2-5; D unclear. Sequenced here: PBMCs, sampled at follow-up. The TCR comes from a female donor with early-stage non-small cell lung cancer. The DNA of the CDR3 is TGTGCCAGCTCACCACGCACAGTAGAACAAGAGACCCAGTACTTC. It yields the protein CASSPRTVEQETQYF.